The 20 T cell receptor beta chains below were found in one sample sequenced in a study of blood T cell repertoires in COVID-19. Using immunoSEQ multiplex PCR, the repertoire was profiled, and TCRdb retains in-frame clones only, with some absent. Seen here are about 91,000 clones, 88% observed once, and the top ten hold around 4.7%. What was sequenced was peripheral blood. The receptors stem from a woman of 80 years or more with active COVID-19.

CDR3 in amino acids: CASTSPGTGELSSGANVLTF. The DNA for the CDR3 is TGTGCCAGCACCTCACCCGGGACAGGGGAGCTGAGCTCTGGGGCCAACGTCCTGACTTTC. The J gene is TRBJ2-6, the V gene TRBV14; 10 nucleotides align to TRBD1. In germline, CDR1 is SGHDN, CDR2 FVKESK. The V and J ends lost 7 bases and 0 bases, in that order; junction bases with no gene match: 15. The CDR3 loop spans 20 amino acids.

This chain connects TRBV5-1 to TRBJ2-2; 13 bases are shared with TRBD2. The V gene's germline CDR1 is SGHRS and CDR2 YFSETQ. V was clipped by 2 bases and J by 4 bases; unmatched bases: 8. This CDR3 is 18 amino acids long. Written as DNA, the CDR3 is TGCGCCAGCAGCTTTACTAGCGGGAGGGCCCTCGGCACCGGGGAGCTGTTTTTT. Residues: CASSFTSGRALGTGELFF.

The CDR3 coding sequence is TGTGCCAGCAGTGCTGGACAGGGGGCTGGGACTGAAGCTTTCTTT. Protein: CASSAGQGAGTEAFF. This chain uses TRBV6-4 with TRBJ1-1; 11 bases map to TRBD1. J was trimmed by 5 bases and V by 4 bases; bases with no gene match: 6. Germline V gene lookup returns CDR1 MRHNA and CDR2 SNTAGT. The CDR3 contains 15 residues.

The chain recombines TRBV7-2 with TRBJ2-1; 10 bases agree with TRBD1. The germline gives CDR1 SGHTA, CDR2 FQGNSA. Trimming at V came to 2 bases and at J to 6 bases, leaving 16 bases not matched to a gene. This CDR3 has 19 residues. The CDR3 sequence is CASSLRTGGSRGRSNEQFF. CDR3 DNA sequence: TGTGCCAGCAGCTTAAGGACAGGGGGTTCTCGGGGCCGCAGCAATGAGCAGTTCTTC.

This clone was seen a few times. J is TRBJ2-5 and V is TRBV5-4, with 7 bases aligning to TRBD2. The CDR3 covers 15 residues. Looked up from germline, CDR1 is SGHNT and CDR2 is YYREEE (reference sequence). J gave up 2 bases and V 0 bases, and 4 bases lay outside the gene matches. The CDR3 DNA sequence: TGTGCCAGCAGCTTGGCCCCTAGCGGACAAGAGACCCAGTACTTC. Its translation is CASSLAPSGQETQYF.

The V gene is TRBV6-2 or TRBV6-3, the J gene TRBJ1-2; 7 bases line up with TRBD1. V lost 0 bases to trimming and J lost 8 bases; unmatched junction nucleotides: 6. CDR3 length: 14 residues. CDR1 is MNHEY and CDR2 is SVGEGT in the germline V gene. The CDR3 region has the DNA TGTGCCAGCAGTTACTCGGAGGGGGCGAGGGGCTACACCTTC. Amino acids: CASSYSEGARGYTF.

CDR3 amino acids: CASSVVQGIGYTF. CDR3 DNA sequence: TGTGCCAGCAGCGTAGTACAGGGGATTGGCTACACCTTC. The chain employs TRBV9 and TRBJ1-2; the match to TRBD1 covers 7 bases. The germline V gene has CDR1 SGDLS and CDR2 YYNGEE. The CDR3 runs to 13 residues. Unmatched junction bases numbered 3, after V lost 0 bases and J lost 7 bases.

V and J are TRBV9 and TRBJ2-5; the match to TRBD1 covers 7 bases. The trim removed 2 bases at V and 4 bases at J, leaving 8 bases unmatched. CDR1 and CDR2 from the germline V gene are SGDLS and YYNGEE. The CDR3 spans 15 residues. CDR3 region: CASSVRTGAGETQYF. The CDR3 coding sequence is TGTGCCAGCAGCGTTCGAACAGGGGCGGGAGAGACCCAGTACTTC.

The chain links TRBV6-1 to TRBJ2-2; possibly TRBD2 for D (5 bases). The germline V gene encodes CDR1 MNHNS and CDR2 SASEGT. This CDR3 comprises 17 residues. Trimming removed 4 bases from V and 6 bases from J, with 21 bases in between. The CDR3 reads CASSGGRNSLGSGELFF. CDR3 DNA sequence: TGTGCCAGCAGTGGAGGGAGAAATTCTTTAGGGTCCGGGGAGCTGTTTTTT.

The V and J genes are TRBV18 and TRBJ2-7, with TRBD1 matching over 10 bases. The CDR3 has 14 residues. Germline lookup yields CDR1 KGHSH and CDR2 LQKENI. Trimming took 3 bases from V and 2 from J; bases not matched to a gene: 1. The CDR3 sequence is CASSPGTGAYEQYF. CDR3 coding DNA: TGTGCCAGCTCACCCGGGACAGGGGCCTACGAGCAGTACTTC.

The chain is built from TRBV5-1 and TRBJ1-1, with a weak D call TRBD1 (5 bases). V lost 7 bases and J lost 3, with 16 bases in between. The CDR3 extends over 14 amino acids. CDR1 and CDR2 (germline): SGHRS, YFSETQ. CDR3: CASASGGLYTEAFF. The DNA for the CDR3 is TGCGCCAGCGCCTCGGGGGGTCTATACACTGAAGCTTTCTTT. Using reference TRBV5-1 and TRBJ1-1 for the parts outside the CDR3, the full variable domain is KAGVTQTPRYLIKTRGQQVTLSCSPISGHRSVSWYQQTPGQGLQFLFEYFSETQRNKGNFPGRFSGRQFSNSRSEMNVSTLELGDSALYLCASASGGLYTEAFFGQGTRLTVV.

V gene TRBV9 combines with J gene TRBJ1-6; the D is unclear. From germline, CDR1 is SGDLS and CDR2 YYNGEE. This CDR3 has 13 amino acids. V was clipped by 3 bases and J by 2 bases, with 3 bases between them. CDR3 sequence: CASSATYNSPLHF. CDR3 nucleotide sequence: TGTGCCAGCAGCGCAACCTATAATTCACCCCTCCACTTT.

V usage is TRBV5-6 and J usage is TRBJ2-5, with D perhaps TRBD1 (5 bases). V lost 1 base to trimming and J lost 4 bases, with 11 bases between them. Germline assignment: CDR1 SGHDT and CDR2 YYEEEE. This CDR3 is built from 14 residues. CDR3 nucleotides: TGTGCCAGCAGCTTGTTTCCAGGGCGAGAGACCCAGTACTTC. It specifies CASSLFPGRETQYF.

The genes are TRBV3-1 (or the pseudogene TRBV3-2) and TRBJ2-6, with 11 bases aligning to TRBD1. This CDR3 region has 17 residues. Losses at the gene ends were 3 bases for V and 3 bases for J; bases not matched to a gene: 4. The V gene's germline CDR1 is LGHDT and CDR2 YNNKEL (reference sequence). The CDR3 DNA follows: TGTGCCAGCAGCCACGGACAGGGGGCGGGTGGGGCCAACGTCCTGACTTTC. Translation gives CASSHGQGAGGANVLTF.

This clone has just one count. CDR3: CASGGGLAGADSEQFF. Written as DNA, the CDR3 is TGTGCCAGCGGAGGAGGATTAGCGGGAGCGGATTCTGAGCAGTTCTTC. This chain connects TRBV9 to TRBJ2-1; 9 bases match TRBD2. The CDR3 totals 16 residues. V shed 7 bases, J shed 9 bases, and the junction held 17 bases outside the gene matches. Germline lookup yields CDR1 SGDLS and CDR2 YYNGEE.

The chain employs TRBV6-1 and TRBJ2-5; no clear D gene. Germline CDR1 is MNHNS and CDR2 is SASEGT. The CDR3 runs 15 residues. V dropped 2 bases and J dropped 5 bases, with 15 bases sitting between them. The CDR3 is CASSERTVLGETQYF. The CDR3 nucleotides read TGTGCCAGCAGTGAAAGAACCGTCCTCGGGGAGACCCAGTACTTC.

The CDR3 coding sequence is TGTGCCAGCAGTGGCGGAACGACAGTTTCACCCCTCCACTTT. Translating gives CASSGGTTVSPLHF. This sequence joins TRBV28 and TRBJ1-6; weak D call: TRBD1 (5 bases). The germline gives CDR1 MDHEN, CDR2 SYDVKM. The CDR3 spans 14 residues. V gave up 5 bases and J gave up 9 bases, with 14 bases separating them.

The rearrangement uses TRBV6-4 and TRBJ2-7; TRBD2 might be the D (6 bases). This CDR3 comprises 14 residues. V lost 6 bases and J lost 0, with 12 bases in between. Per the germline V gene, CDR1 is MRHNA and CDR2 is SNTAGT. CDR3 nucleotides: TGTGCCAGCAGGAGGGGCGGGATCTCCTACGAGCAGTACTTC. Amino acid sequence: CASRRGGISYEQYF.

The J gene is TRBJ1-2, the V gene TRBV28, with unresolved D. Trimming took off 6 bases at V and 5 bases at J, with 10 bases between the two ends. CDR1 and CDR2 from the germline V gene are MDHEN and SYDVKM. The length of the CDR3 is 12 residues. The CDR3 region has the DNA TGTGCCAGCAGCCGAGAGGTTTATGGCTACACCTTC. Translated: CASSREVYGYTF.

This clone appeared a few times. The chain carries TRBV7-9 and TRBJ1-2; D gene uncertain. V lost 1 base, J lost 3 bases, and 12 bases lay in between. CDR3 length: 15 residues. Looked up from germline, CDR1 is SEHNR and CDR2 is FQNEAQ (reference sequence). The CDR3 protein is CASSLGTLRDYGYTF. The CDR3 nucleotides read TGTGCCAGCAGCTTAGGGACTCTAAGGGACTATGGCTACACCTTC.